The subject of this entry is one T cell receptor (beta chain). Its antigen is as yet unknown. For the second PCR, which ran for roughly 6 to 12 cycles, a sample-barcoded 5' primer and a J-beta primer mix were used. Every cDNA molecule carried a tag from a template-switch adaptor bearing 12 random nucleotides. In TCRdb, the 5' RACE reads were re-called with MiXCR into one record per CDR3 protein. Among about 600,000 distinct CDR3 sequences listed, around 50% were seen once. Researchers report isolating at least 6 million PBMCs per sample. The sample originates from a study of blood T cells in healthy people across ages. Findings and caveats of the study: The study regarded diversity estimates from one million T cells as underestimates. Strong correlation was found linking TCR beta diversity to naive T cell percentage.

The CDR3 sequence is 13 residues long. The germline V and J ends were trimmed by 1 base and 7 bases, with 13 bases remaining between them. Germline assignment: CDR1 SQVTM and CDR2 ANQGSEA. Sequencing was performed on blood. The chain carries TRBV29-1 and TRBJ1-1, with D possibly TRBD1 on 6 matching bases. The source of this sequence is a man older than 75 in good health. DNA of the CDR3: TGCAGCGTTGAAGGACAGGTTGGGAGTGAAGCTTTCTTT. The encoded protein is CSVEGQVGSEAFF.